This passage covers 8 T cell receptor beta chains from one sample sequenced in a study of metastatic and nonmetastatic thyroid tumors. There were no patients who had received any treatment before thyroid surgery. With MiXCR, TCRdb reprocessed the PCR reads. The sample consists of over 55,000 clones, almost 30% of them appearing once. The sequenced sample was blood. The source of these receptors is a female donor with papillary thyroid cancer or a benign thyroid nodule (not recorded which). Some clones in this sample may be carry-over from other donors' samples.

This clone showed up just a few times. The genes are TRBV9 and TRBJ2-1; 8 nucleotides line up with TRBD2. The CDR3 has 15 residues. Germline CDR1 reads SGDLS; CDR2 reads YYNGEE. Trimming at V came to 4 bases and at J to 6 bases, leaving 9 bases not matched to a gene. The CDR3 loop reads CASSPHGGRSNEQFF. CDR3 in DNA: TGTGCCAGCAGCCCGCATGGCGGGAGGAGCAATGAGCAGTTCTTC.

This clone occurred once. The chain links TRBV5-1 to TRBJ1-2; tentative D call: TRBD1 (6 bases). V dropped 4 bases and J dropped 2 bases, with 12 bases sitting between them. The germline V gene has CDR1 SGHRS and CDR2 YFSETQ. This CDR3 contains 14 residues. CDR3 coding DNA: TGCGCCAGCAGCCTGGGGGACAAGAACTATGGCTACACCTTC. It specifies CASSLGDKNYGYTF.

CDR3 DNA sequence: TGTGCCAGCAGGACGGGGAGGGACGCTGAAGCTTTCTTT. Translating gives CASRTGRDAEAFF. The chain carries TRBV28 and TRBJ1-1; maybe TRBD1 (5 bases). V lost 6 bases to trimming and J lost 6 bases, with 14 bases between them. CDR3 length: 13 residues. CDR1 and CDR2 (germline): MDHEN, SYDVKM.

This sequence joins TRBV7-2 and TRBJ1-2, with D hard to call. The germline V gene encodes CDR1 SGHTA and CDR2 FQGNSA. Trimming took 4 bases from V and 7 from J, leaving 19 bases between them. CDR3 length: 15 residues. The CDR3 here is CASSSGSESITGYTF. As DNA, the CDR3 is TGTGCCAGCAGCTCCGGGTCCGAATCTATAACTGGCTACACCTTC.

This chain links TRBV7-2 with TRBJ2-5, with 7 bases aligning to TRBD2. Trimming removed 4 bases from V and 4 bases from J; junction bases left unmatched: 6. Germline CDR1 is SGHTA and CDR2 is FQGNSA. The CDR3 totals 14 residues. The CDR3 nucleotides are TGTGCCAGCAGCTCTGGGGGGAGGGGAGAGACCCAGTACTTC. Encoded protein: CASSSGGRGETQYF. Drawing the rest from reference TRBV7-2 and TRBJ2-5, the complete variable domain is GAGVSQSPSNKVTEKGKDVELRCDPISGHTALYWYRQSLGQGLEFLIYFQGNSAPDKSGLPSDRFSAERTGGSVSTLTIQRTQQEDSAVYLCASSSGGRGETQYFGPGTRLLVL.

This chain joins TRBV27 and TRBJ2-1; D call uncertain. The CDR3 runs 14 residues. V shed 0 bases and J shed 9 bases, with 12 bases lying between them. Germline values: CDR1 MNHEY, CDR2 SMNVEV (reference sequence). The CDR3 loop reads CASSLSTVQSEQFF. The CDR3 DNA is TGTGCCAGCAGTTTATCCACGGTACAAAGTGAGCAGTTCTTC.

The genes are TRBV27 and TRBJ2-3; D gene ambiguous. This CDR3 region has 16 residues. CDR1 is MNHEY, CDR2 SMNVEV, per germline (reference sequence). V gave up 8 bases and J gave up 0 bases, with 18 bases separating them. The CDR3 DNA reads as TGTGCCAGCTCCCCCCGGCCCTCTCTGAGCACAGATACGCAGTATTTT. Amino acid sequence: CASSPRPSLSTDTQYF.

This clone was detected only a few times. The chain uses TRBV20-1 and TRBJ2-1; the D is unclear. This CDR3 comprises 14 residues. Germline CDR1 DFQATT, CDR2 SNEGSKA (reference sequence). V was shortened by 2 bases and J by 10 bases, with 18 bases between the two germline ends. The CDR3 here is CSARSAVFDVEQFF. The CDR3 DNA follows: TGCAGTGCTAGATCCGCGGTTTTTGATGTGGAGCAGTTCTTC.